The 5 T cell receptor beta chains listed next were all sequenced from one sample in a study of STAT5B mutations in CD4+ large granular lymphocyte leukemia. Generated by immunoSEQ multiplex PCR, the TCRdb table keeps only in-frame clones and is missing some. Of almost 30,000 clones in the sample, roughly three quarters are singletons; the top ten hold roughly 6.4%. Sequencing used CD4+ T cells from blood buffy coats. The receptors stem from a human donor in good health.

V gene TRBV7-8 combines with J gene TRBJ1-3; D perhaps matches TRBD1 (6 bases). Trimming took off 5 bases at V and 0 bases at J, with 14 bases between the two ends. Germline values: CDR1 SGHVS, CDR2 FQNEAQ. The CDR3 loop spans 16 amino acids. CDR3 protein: CASSHGGPLSGNTIYF. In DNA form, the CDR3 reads TGTGCCAGCAGCCACGGGGGGCCACTCTCTGGAAACACCATATATTTT.

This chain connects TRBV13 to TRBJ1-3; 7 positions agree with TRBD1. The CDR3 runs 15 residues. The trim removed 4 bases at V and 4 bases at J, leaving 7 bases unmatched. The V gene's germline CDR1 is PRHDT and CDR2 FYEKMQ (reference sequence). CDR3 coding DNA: TGTGCCAGCAGCTATCGGACAGGAGGCGGAAACACCATATATTTT. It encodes CASSYRTGGGNTIYF.

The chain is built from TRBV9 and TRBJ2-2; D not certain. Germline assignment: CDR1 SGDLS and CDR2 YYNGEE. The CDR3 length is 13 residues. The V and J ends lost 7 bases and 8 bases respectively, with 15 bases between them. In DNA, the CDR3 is TGTGCCAGCGGTGGGGTCCCGAGAGGGGAGCTGTTTTTT. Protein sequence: CASGGVPRGELFF.

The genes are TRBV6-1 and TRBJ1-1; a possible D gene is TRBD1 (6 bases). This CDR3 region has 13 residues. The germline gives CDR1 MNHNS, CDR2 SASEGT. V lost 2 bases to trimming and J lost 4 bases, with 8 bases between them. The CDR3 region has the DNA TGTGCCAGCAGTGAACAGGGGAGCACTGAAGCTTTCTTT. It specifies CASSEQGSTEAFF.

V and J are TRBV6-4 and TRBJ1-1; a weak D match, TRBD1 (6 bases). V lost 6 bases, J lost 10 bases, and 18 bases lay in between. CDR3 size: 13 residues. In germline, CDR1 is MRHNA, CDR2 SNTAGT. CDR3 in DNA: TGTGCCAGCAGCGAAATGGCCGGGACACGAGCTTTCTTT. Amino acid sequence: CASSEMAGTRAFF.